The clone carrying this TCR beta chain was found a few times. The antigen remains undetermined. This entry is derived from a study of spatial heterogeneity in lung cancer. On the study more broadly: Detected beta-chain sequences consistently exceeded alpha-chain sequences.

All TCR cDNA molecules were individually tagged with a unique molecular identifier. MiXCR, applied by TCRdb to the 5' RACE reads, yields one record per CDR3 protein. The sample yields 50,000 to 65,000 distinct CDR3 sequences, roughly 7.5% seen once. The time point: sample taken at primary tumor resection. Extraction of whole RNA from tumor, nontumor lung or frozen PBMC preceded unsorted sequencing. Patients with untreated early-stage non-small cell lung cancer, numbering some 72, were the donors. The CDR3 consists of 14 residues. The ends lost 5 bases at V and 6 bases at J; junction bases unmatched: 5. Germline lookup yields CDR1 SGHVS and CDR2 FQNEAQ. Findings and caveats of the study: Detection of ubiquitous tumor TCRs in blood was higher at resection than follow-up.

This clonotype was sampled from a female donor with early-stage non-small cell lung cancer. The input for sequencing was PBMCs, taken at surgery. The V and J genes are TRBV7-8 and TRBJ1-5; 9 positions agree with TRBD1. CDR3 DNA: TGTGCCAGCAGCGGACAGGGGAGTGCTCAGCCCCAGCATTTT. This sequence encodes CASSGQGSAQPQHF.